These 28 T cell receptor beta chains were sequenced from one sample in a study of blood T cell dynamics during melanoma immunotherapy. TCRdb's copy holds only in-frame clones and misses some; the assay was immunoSEQ multiplex PCR. The sample consists of 1,500 to 2,000 clones, approximately 84% of them appearing once. Specified time point: pre-treatment baseline. Sample: blood, taken from a patient treated with checkpoint blockade. Receptors originate from a human donor with melanoma.

This chain joins TRBV9 and TRBJ2-5, with D perhaps given as TRBD1 or TRBD2 (7 bases each). CDR1 is SGDLS, CDR2 YYNGEE, per germline. The ends were cut back, 4 bases at V and 1 base at J, with 14 bases in the middle. CDR3 length equals 15 residues. CDR3 region: CASSPSGTAQETQYF. The CDR3 DNA reads as TGTGCCAGCAGCCCCAGCGGGACAGCCCAAGAGACCCAGTACTTC.

The V and J genes are TRBV19 and TRBJ2-5; D ambiguous. Between the trimmed V and J ends, which lost 4 bases and 6 bases, there was a span of 9 bases. The CDR3 has 12 residues. CDR1 and CDR2 from the germline V gene are LNHDA and SQIVND (reference sequence). In DNA form, the CDR3 reads TGTGCCAGTAGTAACTCCGGAAAGACCCAGTACTTC. This gives the protein CASSNSGKTQYF.

V gene TRBV7-2 combines with J gene TRBJ2-1; TRBD2 might be the D (6 bases). CDR1 and CDR2 from the germline V gene are SGHTA and FQGNSA. Trimming pared 5 bases from V and 4 bases from J, leaving 18 bases between. This CDR3 region has 16 residues. CDR3 in amino acids: CASSLSFAGRYNEQFF. CDR3 bases: TGTGCCAGCAGCCTCAGTTTTGCGGGGCGATACAATGAGCAGTTCTTC.

The CDR3 protein is CASSGTGVDYGYTF. CDR3 nucleotides: TGTGCCAGCAGCGGGACAGGGGTCGACTATGGCTACACCTTC. The rearrangement links TRBV21-1 to TRBJ1-2; the D segment call TRBD1 is taken from the table without a DNA check. TRBV21-1 is a pseudogene. This CDR3 has 14 residues.

J is TRBJ2-1 and V is TRBV2; no clear D. V gave up 6 bases and J gave up 10 bases, with 19 bases separating them. Germline values: CDR1 SNHLY, CDR2 FYNNEI. The CDR3 has 14 residues. CDR3 coding DNA: TGTGCCAGCAGGGCGGTGTACTTGTCTACGGAGCAGTTCTTC. Translation: CASRAVYLSTEQFF. Full variable domain (rest looked up from reference TRBV2 and TRBJ2-1): EPEVTQTPSHQVTQMGQEVILRCVPISNHLYFYWYRQILGQKVEFLVSFYNNEISEKSEIFDDQFSVERPDGSNFTLKIRSTKLEDSAMYFCASRAVYLSTEQFFGPGTRLTVL.

The chain combines TRBV11-2 with TRBJ1-5; D not certain. The V and J ends lost 5 bases and 5 bases respectively, with 19 bases between them. The CDR3 totals 16 residues. Germline CDR1 reads SGHAT; CDR2 reads FQNNGV. This CDR3 reads CASSPHRGRIHQPQHF. The CDR3 DNA follows: TGTGCCAGCAGCCCCCATAGAGGCCGAATCCATCAGCCCCAGCATTTT.

This clone has a single count. This chain joins TRBV11-2 and TRBJ1-2, with 8 bases matching TRBD1. The germline gives CDR1 SGHAT, CDR2 FQNNGV. V lost 1 base, J lost 3 bases, and 1 base stayed unmatched. This CDR3 has 14 residues. In DNA, the CDR3 is TGTGCCAGCAGCTTAGGGACAGGGTACTATGGCTACACCTTC. It codes for CASSLGTGYYGYTF.

This clone was recorded a few times. The rearrangement links TRBV7-2 to TRBJ2-7, with D perhaps TRBD1 or TRBD2 (6 bases each). Germline V lookup: CDR1 SGHTA, CDR2 FQGNSA. The V end lost 9 bases, the J end lost 6 bases, and 18 bases lay between the germline ends. This CDR3 comprises 13 residues. CDR3 nucleotide sequence: TGTGCCAGTGTTGAGGGGGGCCGACGCGAGCAGTACTTC. Protein: CASVEGGRREQYF.

The chain couples TRBV30 to TRBJ1-6, with unresolved D. The V end was cut by 1 base, the J end by 3 bases, with 10 bases between. The V gene's germline CDR1 is GTSNPN and CDR2 SVGIG (reference sequence). The CDR3 runs to 15 residues. The CDR3 DNA follows: TGTGCCTGGAGTGGTACGGCTGACTATAATTCACCCCTCCACTTT. This sequence encodes CAWSGTADYNSPLHF.

V and J are TRBV7-6 and TRBJ2-1; D perhaps matches TRBD1 (6 bases). CDR1 SGHVS and CDR2 FNYEAQ come from the germline V gene. The CDR3 contains 14 residues. V lost 3 bases to trimming and J lost 5 bases, with 11 bases between them. CDR3 bases: TGTGCCAGCAGCTTTACAGGGTGGAACAATGAGCAGTTCTTC. Amino acid sequence: CASSFTGWNNEQFF.

This chain links TRBV7-2 with TRBJ2-5; no clear D. The CDR3 totals 12 residues. Trimming shortened V by 3 bases and J by 6 bases, and 8 bases separated the two germline ends. CDR1 is SGHTA and CDR2 is FQGNSA in the germline V gene. CDR3 sequence reads: CASSLAAQTQYF. CDR3 in DNA: TGTGCCAGCAGCTTGGCCGCACAGACCCAGTACTTC.

The chain recombines TRBV5-1 with TRBJ2-5; 11 nucleotides align to TRBD1. Looked up from germline, CDR1 is SGHRS and CDR2 is YFSETQ. CDR3 length equals 16 residues. Trimming took 4 bases from V and 0 from J; bases not matched to a gene: 5. The CDR3 reads CASSGGTGGYQETQYF. CDR3 nucleotide sequence: TGCGCCAGCAGCGGTGGGACAGGGGGGTACCAAGAGACCCAGTACTTC. Using reference TRBV5-1 and TRBJ2-5 for the parts outside the CDR3, the full variable domain is KAGVTQTPRYLIKTRGQQVTLSCSPISGHRSVSWYQQTPGQGLQFLFEYFSETQRNKGNFPGRFSGRQFSNSRSEMNVSTLELGDSALYLCASSGGTGGYQETQYFGPGTRLLVL.

Of note for this clone: Since no conserved phenylalanine or tryptophan closes the CDR3, a read error is the likely cause. It is unclear where the CDR3 begins or ends on the DNA, so no DNA is shown, and the CDR3 is as TCRdb lists it. V is TRBV7-8 and J is TRBJ1-6. In germline, CDR1 is SGHVS, CDR2 FQNEAQ. The CDR3 length equals 9 residues, ends included. The CDR3 loop is CASSPSGVC.

The V gene is TRBV7-5, the J gene TRBJ2-7; whether TRBD2, the table's D call, matches the DNA was not checked. TRBV7-5 is annotated as a pseudogene. This CDR3 is built from 15 residues. CDR3 nucleotides: TGTGCCAGAAGCTTATTTCGGGGGGGCTCCTACGAGCAGTACTTC. It codes for CARSLFRGGSYEQYF.

The chain couples TRBV7-9 to TRBJ1-6; TRBD1 aligns across 7 bases. Trimming took 3 bases from V and 7 from J; bases not matched to a gene: 6. The CDR3 consists of 15 residues. The germline gives CDR1 SEHNR, CDR2 FQNEAQ (reference sequence). The CDR3 loop is CASSFGTARNSPLHF. CDR3 coding DNA: TGTGCCAGCAGCTTCGGGACAGCAAGGAATTCACCCCTCCACTTT.

The chain employs TRBV19 and TRBJ2-3, with D perhaps matching TRBD1 or TRBD2 (5 bases each). The CDR3 contains 14 residues. Trimming pared 2 bases from V and 3 bases from J, leaving 9 bases between. Germline assignment: CDR1 LNHDA and CDR2 SQIVND (reference sequence). Here the CDR3 DNA reads TGTGCCAGTAGTATACAGAGGGGTACAGATACGCAGTATTTT. It yields the protein CASSIQRGTDTQYF. Based on the CDR3 plus reference TRBV19 and TRBJ2-3, the full variable domain is DGGITQSPKYLFRKEGQNVTLSCEQNLNHDAMYWYRQDPGQGLRLIYYSQIVNDFQKGDIAEGYSVSREKKESFPLTVTSAQKNPTAFYLCASSIQRGTDTQYFGPGTRLTVL.

As to this clone: A read error may produce the germline difference seen at one junction end. The chain uses TRBV6-6 and TRBJ2-4; D unclear. The CDR3 is 11 amino acids. CDR1 is MNHNY and CDR2 is SVGAGI in the germline V gene (reference sequence). CDR3 nucleotides: TGTGCCAGCAGATTAAGTGGACCGAGTAACTTC. Translating gives CASRLSGPSNF.

The J gene is TRBJ2-3, the V gene TRBV10-3, with 9 bases fitting TRBD2. Germline V CDR1 and CDR2: ENHRY, SYGVKD. CDR3 length: 15 amino acids. Trimming at V came to 3 bases and at J to 4 bases, leaving 5 bases not matched to a gene. CDR3 DNA sequence: TGTGCCATCAGTGACTCTAGCGGGGTTGCAGATACGCAGTATTTT. Translated, it gives CAISDSSGVADTQYF.

The chain couples TRBV6-5 to TRBJ1-1, with D hard to call. Germline V gene lookup returns CDR1 MNHEY and CDR2 SVGAGI. The CDR3 loop spans 15 amino acids. V was cut by 1 base and J by 3 bases, with 12 bases left in between. The CDR3 reads CASSYLGFKDTEAFF. DNA for the CDR3: TGTGCCAGCAGTTACTTGGGGTTTAAGGACACTGAAGCTTTCTTT.

This clone has a handful of counts. Different DNA sequences within this sample yield the same CDR3. This chain links TRBV19 with TRBJ2-1; 7 bases map to TRBD1. The V and J ends lost 2 bases and 4 bases, in that order; junction bases with no gene match: 5. Looked up from germline, CDR1 is LNHDA and CDR2 is SQIVND (reference sequence). This CDR3 contains 15 residues. CDR3 sequence: CASSILTGDYNEQFF. CDR3 DNA: TGTGCCAGTAGTATATTAACAGGGGATTACAATGAGCAGTTCTTC.

This chain joins TRBV10-3 and TRBJ2-7; possibly TRBD1 for D (5 bases). Germline assignment: CDR1 ENHRY and CDR2 SYGVKD. Trimming cost V 4 bases and J 2 bases, with 12 bases left between them. This CDR3 comprises 14 residues. CDR3 loop: CAISVTASPYEQYF. The DNA of the CDR3 is TGTGCCATCAGTGTGACAGCCTCCCCCTACGAGCAGTACTTC.

This chain links TRBV28 with TRBJ2-5; D not resolved. Trimming took off 3 bases at V and 1 base at J, with 6 bases between the two ends. Germline lookup yields CDR1 MDHEN and CDR2 SYDVKM. The CDR3 has 13 residues. As DNA, the CDR3 is TGTGCCAGCAGTTTTGTCGCCCAAGAGACCCAGTACTTC. It translates to CASSFVAQETQYF. The entire variable domain, with the rest obtained from reference TRBV28 and TRBJ2-5, is as follows: DVKVTQSSRYLVKRTGEKVFLECVQDMDHENMFWYRQDPGLGLRLIYFSYDVKMKEKGDIPEGYSVSREKKERFSLILESASTNQTSMYLCASSFVAQETQYFGPGTRLLVL.

The rearrangement links TRBV18 to TRBJ2-3, with unresolved D. The CDR3 consists of 15 residues. Germline CDR1 reads KGHSH; CDR2 reads LQKENI. The ends were cut back, 1 base at V and 0 bases at J, with 8 bases in the middle. This chain's CDR3 is CASSPRSQSTDTQYF. DNA for the CDR3: TGTGCCAGCTCACCACGGTCCCAAAGCACAGATACGCAGTATTTT.

The J gene is TRBJ1-2, the V gene TRBV6-4; the D is unclear. The CDR3 contains 13 residues. The germline V gene has CDR1 MRHNA and CDR2 SNTAGT. V shed 4 bases and J shed 2 bases, with 8 bases lying between them. This CDR3 is CASSVDGNYGYTF. CDR3 nucleotides: TGTGCCAGCAGTGTTGATGGAAACTATGGCTACACCTTC.

V and J are TRBV20-1 and TRBJ2-1, with D perhaps TRBD1 (5 bases). Looked up from germline, CDR1 is DFQATT and CDR2 is SNEGSKA (reference sequence). With 4 bases removed from V and 9 bases from J, the gap between germline ends came to 10 bases. The CDR3 is made up of 11 amino acids. This CDR3 is CSATGMAEQFF. CDR3 nucleotides: TGCAGTGCTACAGGGATGGCTGAGCAGTTCTTC.

The genes are TRBV5-1 and TRBJ1-2; TRBD1 is a possible D gene (5 bases). Germline V gene data show CDR1 as SGHRS and CDR2 as YFSETQ. The ends were cut back, 4 bases at V and 1 base at J, with 17 bases in the middle. CDR3 length: 16 amino acids. DNA for the CDR3: TGCGCCAGCAGCATATTTCAGGGAGGTGGTAACTATGGCTACACCTTC. It codes for CASSIFQGGGNYGYTF.

This clone was seen once. The J gene is TRBJ1-3, the V gene TRBV6-5, with a possible D match to TRBD1 (5 bases). Germline CDR1 reads MNHEY; CDR2 reads SVGAGI. CDR3 length equals 14 residues. V dropped 6 bases and J dropped 1 base, with 10 bases sitting between them. In DNA form, the CDR3 reads TGTGCCAGCAGCCGAACAGGTTCTGGAAACACCATATATTTT. Protein product: CASSRTGSGNTIYF.

The chain recombines TRBV10-3 with TRBJ1-1; 9 nucleotides line up with TRBD1. With V trimmed by 3 bases and J by 7 bases, 3 bases remained unmatched. CDR1 is ENHRY, CDR2 SYGVKD, per germline. This CDR3 is built from 13 residues. The CDR3 DNA sequence: TGTGCCATCAGTGAAACAGGGGGCCTTGAAGCTTTCTTT. This translates into CAISETGGLEAFF.